The entry below gives a single TCR beta chain sequence along with its context. Its antigen is undetermined. These data come from a study of vaccination and CD4 T cells after COVID-19. Study at large: Post-COVID draws followed diagnosis by a median around 97 days (range 35 to 161). Cultures acting as controls obtained a CEFX pool, an HIV-1 Nef pool, or no peptide. Investigators stimulated cells with overlapping spike peptides drawn from SARS-CoV-2, HCoV-NL63, HCoV-OC43 and HCoV-229E.

This CDR3 has 14 residues. The V end lost 5 bases, the J end lost 2 bases, and 12 bases lay between the germline ends. Germline lookup yields CDR1 MDHEN and CDR2 SYDVKM. The treatment is: approximately 10-day PBMC culture with coronavirus spike peptide pools or control peptides (ViraFEST assay). From the unexposed donor, CD4+ T cells were collected ahead of the COVID-19 pandemic (2011-2018). Cultured CD4+ T-cell DNA underwent Oncomine TCR Beta short-read sequencing. MiXCR, run by TCRdb on the PCR reads, gives a single entry per CDR3 protein. The table lists some 9,700 distinct CDR3 sequences, 50% to 65% of them singletons.

This TCR was sampled from a human donor in good health. The chain links TRBV28 to TRBJ1-1; a weak D match, TRBD1 (6 bases). The sequencing input was CD4+ T cells from blood, cultured in vitro. CDR3 coding DNA: TGTGCCAGCAGTGTAGGGGGGGCTAACACTGAAGCTTTCTTT. It translates to CASSVGGANTEAFF.